This is a list of T cell receptor beta chains from one sample in a study of regulatory T cells in long-lasting Graves disease. TCRdb fed the multiplex PCR reads into MiXCR, producing one record per CDR3 protein. This sample has approximately 460,000 distinct CDR3 sequences, with about 15% found just once. Separately, the same data were catalogued under a study of T cells in Graves' hyperthyroidism and ophthalmopathy.

The sample in question was peripheral blood mononuclear cells (PBMCs), obtained at new diagnosis, from a patient treated with antithyroid drugs. These receptor sequences come from a woman aged 30 to 39 with Graves disease. Each CDR3 is given with its conserved first and last residue. D genes are given only for firm matches. Only part of the rows carry a size: once, few, many, or a class if the clone is expanded.

D gene: .
clone size: many
CDR3 length: 12
J gene: TRBJ1-1
V gene: TRBV6-1
CDR3 protein: CASKGGTSEAFF
CDR3 DNA: TGTGCCAGTAAAGGGGGGACCTCTGAAGCTTTCTTT

D gene: .
clone size: .
CDR3 length: 13
J gene: TRBJ2-2
V gene: TRBV12-5
CDR3 protein: CASGIGGTGELFF
CDR3 DNA: TGTGCTAGTGGTATTGGGGGTACCGGGGAGCTGTTTTTT

D gene: TRBD2
clone size: many
CDR3 length: 16
J gene: TRBJ2-1
V gene: TRBV5-1
CDR3 protein: CASSGTGGAGVVEQFF
CDR3 DNA: TGCGCCAGCAGCGGGACTGGTGGAGCGGGAGTGGTTGAGCAGTTCTTC

D gene: .
clone size: many
CDR3 length: 13
J gene: TRBJ2-3
V gene: TRBV30
CDR3 protein: CAWTMGGADTQYF
CDR3 DNA: TGTGCCTGGACCATGGGGGGCGCAGATACGCAGTATTTT

D gene: .
clone size: many
CDR3 length: 15
J gene: TRBJ1-1
V gene: TRBV3-1
CDR3 protein: CASSRGGPAGTEAFF
CDR3 DNA: TGTGCCAGCAGCCGCGGGGGGCCGGCCGGAACTGAAGCTTTCTTT

D gene: TRBD1
clone size: .
CDR3 length: 18
J gene: TRBJ2-2
V gene: TRBV6-6
CDR3 protein: CANSYSDRGLAGPGELFF
CDR3 DNA: TGTGCCAACAGTTACTCGGACAGGGGGCTTGCGGGACCCGGGGAGCTGTTTTTT

D gene: .
clone size: many
CDR3 length: 13
J gene: TRBJ1-2
V gene: TRBV6-2/TRBV6-3
CDR3 protein: CASSFSGDNIYTF
CDR3 DNA: TGTGCCAGCAGTTTCTCCGGGGACAACATCTACACCTTC

D gene: .
clone size: .
CDR3 length: 15
J gene: TRBJ1-1
V gene: TRBV5-1
CDR3 protein: CASSFRGGMNTEAFF
CDR3 DNA: TGCGCCAGCAGCTTCCGCGGCGGGATGAACACTGAAGCTTTCTTT

D gene: TRBD2
clone size: many
CDR3 length: 14
J gene: TRBJ2-2
V gene: TRBV28
CDR3 protein: CASTSGANTGELFF
CDR3 DNA: TGTGCCAGCACTAGCGGGGCGAACACCGGGGAGCTGTTTTTT

D gene: .
clone size: few
CDR3 length: 14
J gene: TRBJ2-2
V gene: TRBV6-2/TRBV6-3
CDR3 protein: CASAGVLNTGELFF
CDR3 DNA: TGTGCCTCAGCAGGGGTCCTGAACACCGGGGAGCTGTTTTTT

D gene: .
clone size: .
CDR3 length: 16
J gene: TRBJ2-1
V gene: TRBV20-1
CDR3 protein: CSASSSSWVHSNEQFF
CDR3 DNA: TGCAGTGCTAGTTCCTCTAGCTGGGTGCATTCCAATGAGCAGTTCTTC

D gene: .
clone size: .
CDR3 length: 17
J gene: TRBJ1-3
V gene: TRBV12-3/TRBV12-4
CDR3 protein: CVSSLRGGTRSGNTIYF
CDR3 DNA: TGTGTCAGCAGTCTACGGGGAGGAACACGGTCTGGAAACACCATATATTTT

D gene: .
clone size: many
CDR3 length: 13
J gene: TRBJ2-7
V gene: TRBV2
CDR3 protein: CATQDGNSYEQYF
CDR3 DNA: TGTGCCACACAAGACGGAAACTCCTACGAGCAGTACTTC

D gene: .
clone size: .
CDR3 length: 12
J gene: TRBJ2-1
V gene: TRBV27
CDR3 protein: CASRRGNNEQFF
CDR3 DNA: TGTGCCAGCAGACGGGGAAACAATGAGCAGTTCTTC

D gene: .
clone size: many
CDR3 length: 12
J gene: TRBJ2-1
V gene: TRBV10-3
CDR3 protein: CAISESAIEQFF
CDR3 DNA: TGTGCCATCAGTGAGTCGGCCATCGAGCAGTTCTTC

D gene: .
clone size: many
CDR3 length: 13
J gene: TRBJ2-7
V gene: TRBV28
CDR3 protein: CASRLGGSYEQYF
CDR3 DNA: TGTGCCAGCAGATTAGGGGGCTCCTACGAGCAGTACTTC

D gene: .
clone size: .
CDR3 length: 13
J gene: TRBJ2-1
V gene: TRBV7-6
CDR3 protein: CASSSGWANEQFF
CDR3 DNA: TGTGCCAGCAGCTCCGGCTGGGCGAATGAGCAGTTCTTC

D gene: .
clone size: many
CDR3 length: 14
J gene: TRBJ2-2
V gene: TRBV28
CDR3 protein: CATGRLANTGELFF
CDR3 DNA: TGTGCCACTGGGAGACTAGCGAACACCGGGGAGCTGTTTTTT

D gene: TRBD1
clone size: many
CDR3 length: 14
J gene: TRBJ1-4
V gene: TRBV5-1
CDR3 protein: CASGRQGFGEKLFF
CDR3 DNA: TGCGCCAGCGGTCGACAGGGTTTTGGCGAAAAACTGTTTTTT

D gene: TRBD1
clone size: many
CDR3 length: 16
J gene: TRBJ2-7
V gene: TRBV11-2
CDR3 protein: CASSSNRGVSSYEQYF
CDR3 DNA: TGTGCCAGCAGCTCGAACAGGGGCGTTAGCTCCTACGAGCAGTACTTC

D gene: TRBD2
clone size: few
CDR3 length: 18
J gene: TRBJ2-1
V gene: TRBV20-1
CDR3 protein: CSARSPGLAGGFIYEQFF
CDR3 DNA: TGCAGTGCTAGAAGCCCGGGACTAGCGGGAGGATTTATCTATGAGCAGTTCTTC

D gene: .
clone size: few
CDR3 length: 14
J gene: TRBJ1-5
V gene: TRBV14
CDR3 protein: CASSQGGGKQPQHF
CDR3 DNA: TGTGCCAGCAGCCAAGGGGGGGGGAAACAGCCCCAGCATTTT

D gene: TRBD1
clone size: many
CDR3 length: 16
J gene: TRBJ1-1
V gene: TRBV6-5
CDR3 protein: CASSYSGRGQNTEAFF
CDR3 DNA: TGTGCCAGCAGTTACTCAGGCAGGGGGCAAAACACTGAAGCTTTCTTT

D gene: .
clone size: .
CDR3 length: 15
J gene: TRBJ2-5
V gene: TRBV11-3
CDR3 protein: CASSLLLGAEETQYF
CDR3 DNA: TGTGCCAGCAGCCTCCTACTAGGGGCCGAAGAGACCCAGTACTTC

D gene: TRBD2
clone size: many
CDR3 length: 16
J gene: TRBJ2-1
V gene: TRBV28
CDR3 protein: CASPKPGLAEYSEQFF
CDR3 DNA: TGTGCCAGCCCGAAACCGGGACTAGCGGAATACAGTGAGCAGTTCTTC

D gene: TRBD2
clone size: few
CDR3 length: 14
J gene: TRBJ2-5
V gene: TRBV2
CDR3 protein: CASKSGTSGQTQYF
CDR3 DNA: TGTGCCAGCAAGTCTGGGACTAGCGGCCAGACCCAGTACTTC

D gene: TRBD2
clone size: .
CDR3 length: 17
J gene: TRBJ2-1
V gene: TRBV24-1
CDR3 protein: CATSDPRGGGRGYEQFF
CDR3 DNA: TGTGCCACCAGTGACCCGCGGGGGGGAGGGAGAGGTTATGAGCAGTTCTTC

D gene: .
clone size: .
CDR3 length: 16
J gene: TRBJ2-6
V gene: TRBV20-1
CDR3 protein: CSASPASYSGANVLTF
CDR3 DNA: TGCAGTGCTAGCCCAGCCTCCTACTCTGGGGCCAACGTCCTGACTTTC

D gene: .
clone size: many
CDR3 length: 14
J gene: TRBJ2-3
V gene: TRBV11-2
CDR3 protein: CASKGTSGADTQYF
CDR3 DNA: TGTGCCAGCAAGGGGACATCAGGAGCAGATACGCAGTATTTT

D gene: .
clone size: many
CDR3 length: 14
J gene: TRBJ2-5
V gene: TRBV12-3/TRBV12-4
CDR3 protein: CASSSEGGGETQYF
CDR3 DNA: TGTGCCAGCTCCTCCGAGGGGGGTGGAGAGACCCAGTACTTC

D gene: .
clone size: few
CDR3 length: 13
J gene: TRBJ2-3
V gene: TRBV27
CDR3 protein: CASSLGRWDTQYF
CDR3 DNA: TGTGCCAGTTCCCTGGGCAGGTGGGATACGCAGTATTTT

D gene: .
clone size: many
CDR3 length: 14
J gene: TRBJ2-1
V gene: TRBV28
CDR3 protein: CASSLGLWTGEQFF
CDR3 DNA: TGTGCCAGCAGTTTAGGTCTCTGGACTGGTGAGCAGTTCTTC

D gene: TRBD2
clone size: few
CDR3 length: 16
J gene: TRBJ2-7
V gene: TRBV6-2/TRBV6-3
CDR3 protein: CASSYSKRGGGREQYF
CDR3 DNA: TGTGCCAGCAGTTACTCGAAACGGGGGGGCGGACGCGAGCAGTACTTC

D gene: .
clone size: many
CDR3 length: 15
J gene: TRBJ2-2
V gene: TRBV2
CDR3 protein: CASSRAGHNTGELFF
CDR3 DNA: TGTGCCAGCAGTAGGGCAGGGCATAACACCGGGGAGCTGTTTTTT

D gene: TRBD1
clone size: .
CDR3 length: 12
J gene: TRBJ2-7
V gene: TRBV20-1
CDR3 protein: CSATTGGHEQYF
CDR3 DNA: TGCAGTGCTACTACAGGGGGCCACGAGCAGTACTTC

D gene: .
clone size: .
CDR3 length: 14
J gene: TRBJ1-1
V gene: TRBV27
CDR3 protein: CASSPSGGGTEAFF
CDR3 DNA: TGTGCCAGCAGTCCCTCGGGGGGCGGCACTGAAGCTTTCTTT

D gene: .
clone size: few
CDR3 length: 14
J gene: TRBJ2-1
V gene: TRBV19
CDR3 protein: CASSIESSYNEQFF
CDR3 DNA: TGTGCCAGTAGTATAGAAAGCTCCTACAATGAGCAGTTCTTC

D gene: .
clone size: many
CDR3 length: 12
J gene: TRBJ1-1
V gene: TRBV11-2
CDR3 protein: CASRRPGNEAFF
CDR3 DNA: TGTGCCAGCCGACGACCGGGGAATGAAGCTTTCTTT

D gene: .
clone size: many
CDR3 length: 14
J gene: TRBJ2-7
V gene: TRBV14
CDR3 protein: CASNPGQSSYEQYF
CDR3 DNA: TGTGCCAGCAACCCCGGACAAAGCTCCTACGAGCAGTACTTC

D gene: .
clone size: many
CDR3 length: 15
J gene: TRBJ1-1
V gene: TRBV7-9
CDR3 protein: CASSEKDSLNTEAFF
CDR3 DNA: TGTGCCAGCAGCGAGAAAGACAGTCTGAACACTGAAGCTTTCTTT

D gene: .
clone size: many
CDR3 length: 14
J gene: TRBJ2-3
V gene: TRBV7-9
CDR3 protein: CASSLSVVADTQYF
CDR3 DNA: TGTGCCAGCAGCTTGAGCGTAGTGGCAGATACGCAGTATTTT

D gene: .
clone size: many
CDR3 length: 18
J gene: TRBJ1-3
V gene: TRBV12-3/TRBV12-4
CDR3 protein: CASSLAHLFDGSGNTIYF
CDR3 DNA: TGTGCCAGCAGTTTAGCGCATCTGTTTGACGGCTCTGGAAACACCATATATTTT

D gene: .
clone size: .
CDR3 length: 13
J gene: TRBJ1-2
V gene: TRBV6-5
CDR3 protein: CASSYADLYGYTF
CDR3 DNA: TGTGCCAGCAGTTACGCCGACCTATATGGCTACACCTTC

D gene: .
clone size: many
CDR3 length: 16
J gene: TRBJ1-6
V gene: TRBV2
CDR3 protein: CASSGGDSSYNSPLHF
CDR3 DNA: TGCGCCAGCAGTGGGGGGGATAGCTCCTATAATTCACCCCTCCACTTT

D gene: TRBD1
clone size: .
CDR3 length: 14
J gene: TRBJ2-1
V gene: TRBV6-2/TRBV6-3
CDR3 protein: CASSSRTGVNEQFF
CDR3 DNA: TGTGCCAGCAGTTCTAGGACAGGGGTTAATGAGCAGTTCTTC

D gene: .
clone size: many
CDR3 length: 14
J gene: TRBJ2-5
V gene: TRBV25-1
CDR3 protein: CASSEWGSRETQYF
CDR3 DNA: TGTGCCAGCAGTGAATGGGGATCCCGGGAGACCCAGTACTTC

D gene: TRBD2
clone size: .
CDR3 length: 16
J gene: TRBJ2-1
V gene: TRBV19
CDR3 protein: CASTNPGLAGVYEQFF
CDR3 DNA: TGTGCCAGTACCAACCCGGGACTAGCGGGAGTATATGAGCAGTTCTTC

D gene: TRBD1
clone size: many
CDR3 length: 14
J gene: TRBJ2-5
V gene: TRBV20-1
CDR3 protein: CSASTGAFQETQYF
CDR3 DNA: TGCAGTGCTAGTACAGGGGCTTTCCAAGAGACCCAGTACTTC

D gene: .
clone size: many
CDR3 length: 16
J gene: TRBJ2-1
V gene: TRBV28
CDR3 protein: CASSSGFGGAYNEQFF
CDR3 DNA: TGTGCCAGCAGTTCCGGGTTTGGGGGGGCGTACAATGAGCAGTTCTTC

D gene: TRBD1
clone size: many
CDR3 length: 16
J gene: TRBJ2-7
V gene: TRBV10-3
CDR3 protein: CAISESRQGGSYEQYF
CDR3 DNA: TGTGCCATCAGTGAGTCGAGACAGGGTGGATCCTACGAGCAGTACTTC

D gene: .
clone size: many
CDR3 length: 13
J gene: TRBJ1-5
V gene: TRBV20-1
CDR3 protein: CSAKGFSNQPQHF
CDR3 DNA: TGCAGTGCTAAAGGTTTTAGCAATCAGCCCCAGCATTTT

D gene: .
clone size: many
CDR3 length: 17
J gene: TRBJ2-7
V gene: TRBV7-9
CDR3 protein: CASSPRGLGLAISEQYF
CDR3 DNA: TGTGCCAGCAGCCCCCGGGGACTGGGGCTAGCGATTTCGGAGCAGTACTTC

D gene: .
clone size: many
CDR3 length: 14
J gene: TRBJ2-1
V gene: TRBV11-1
CDR3 protein: CATKQGAADNEQFF
CDR3 DNA: TGTGCCACCAAACAAGGGGCAGCGGACAATGAGCAGTTCTTC